The clone carrying this T cell receptor beta chain was seen many times. This entry comes from a study of T-cell reconstitution after alpha-beta-depleted transplantation in children. Researchers prepared the TCRbeta library using unique molecular identifiers, the study reports. TCRdb used MiXCR to reprocess the PCR reads, holding one entry per CDR3 protein. The sample lists hundreds of thousands of distinct CDR3 sequences; roughly 15% were seen once. The CDR3 runs to 13 residues. V shed 4 bases and J shed 0 bases, with 9 bases lying between them. Germline V gives CDR1 DFQATT, CDR2 SNEGSKA (reference sequence).

This rearrangement joins TRBV20-1 to TRBJ2-5, with D perhaps matching TRBD1 (5 bases). The origin of this receptor is a human donor who donated a stem cell graft to a child with acute myeloid leukemia. Sequenced here: PBMCs from the stem cell graft donor, sampled from the stem cell graft. DNA for the CDR3: TGCAGTGCTAAGGGCAGGGACCAAGAGACCCAGTACTTC. Its translation is CSAKGRDQETQYF.